The clone carrying this T cell receptor beta chain appeared once. Its antigen is unknown. Repertoires were generated with immunoSEQ multiplex PCR, while TCRdb's copy carries only in-frame clones and drops some. The table records 1.5 million to 1.9 million clones, around 98% of them present only once. The study separated CD4+ cells into CD45RA+ naive and CD45RA-negative memory subsets. Germline assignment: CDR1 SGHRS and CDR2 YFSETQ. The CDR3 is made up of 19 amino acids. The J segment lost 2 bases and the V segment lost 2 bases, leaving 19 bases of the junction unmatched. The data were obtained in a study of shared clonotypes between healthy human individuals. Whole-study results and caveats: With several donors compared, roughly 4.9% of naive CD4 clonotypes were shared. Read depth was anticipated to influence clonotype sharing among donors.

Sequencing input: naive CD4+ T cells sorted from blood. Documented subset: CD45RA+ positively selected. The clonotype originates from a man aged 30-40 years in good health. This chain joins TRBV5-1 and TRBJ2-7; TRBD2 agrees at 7 bases. The CDR3 protein is CASSFGSRDYSRHTYEQYF. CDR3 sequence (DNA): TGCGCCAGCAGCTTTGGGAGCCGGGACTACTCAAGACATACCTACGAGCAGTACTTC. Full variable domain (rest looked up from reference TRBV5-1 and TRBJ2-7): KAGVTQTPRYLIKTRGQQVTLSCSPISGHRSVSWYQQTPGQGLQFLFEYFSETQRNKGNFPGRFSGRQFSNSRSEMNVSTLELGDSALYLCASSFGSRDYSRHTYEQYFGPGTRLTVT.